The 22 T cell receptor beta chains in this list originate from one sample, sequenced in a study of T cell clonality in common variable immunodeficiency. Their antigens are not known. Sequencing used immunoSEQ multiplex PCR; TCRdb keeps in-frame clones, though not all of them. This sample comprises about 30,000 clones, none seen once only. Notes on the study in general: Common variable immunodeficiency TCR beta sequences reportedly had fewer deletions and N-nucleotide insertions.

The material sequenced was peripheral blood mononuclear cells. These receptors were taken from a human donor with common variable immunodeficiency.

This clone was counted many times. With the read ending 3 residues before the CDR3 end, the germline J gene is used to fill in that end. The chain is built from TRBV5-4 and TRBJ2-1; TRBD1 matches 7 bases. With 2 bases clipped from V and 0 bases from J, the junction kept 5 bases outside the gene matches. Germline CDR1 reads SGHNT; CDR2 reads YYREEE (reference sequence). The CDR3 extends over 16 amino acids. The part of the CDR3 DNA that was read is TGTGCCAGCAGCTTAAAACAGGGGCTCTCCTACAATGAG. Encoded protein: CASSLKQGLSYNE. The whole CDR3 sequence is CASSLKQGLSYNEQFF.

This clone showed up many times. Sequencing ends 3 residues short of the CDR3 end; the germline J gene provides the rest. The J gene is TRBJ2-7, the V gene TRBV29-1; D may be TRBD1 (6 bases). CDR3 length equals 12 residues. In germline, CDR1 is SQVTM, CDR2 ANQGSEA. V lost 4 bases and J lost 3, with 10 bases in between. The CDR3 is CSVAGRGYEQYF. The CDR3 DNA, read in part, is TGCAGCGTTGCGGGCAGGGGCTACGAG.

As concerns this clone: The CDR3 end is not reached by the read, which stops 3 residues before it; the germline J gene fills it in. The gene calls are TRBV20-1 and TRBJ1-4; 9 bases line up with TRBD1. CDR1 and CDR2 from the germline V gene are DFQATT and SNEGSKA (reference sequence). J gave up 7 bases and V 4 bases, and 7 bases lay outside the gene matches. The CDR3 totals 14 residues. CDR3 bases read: TGCAGTGCTATAACAACAGGGGGCGTTGAAAAA. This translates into CSAITTGGVEK. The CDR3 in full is CSAITTGGVEKLFF.

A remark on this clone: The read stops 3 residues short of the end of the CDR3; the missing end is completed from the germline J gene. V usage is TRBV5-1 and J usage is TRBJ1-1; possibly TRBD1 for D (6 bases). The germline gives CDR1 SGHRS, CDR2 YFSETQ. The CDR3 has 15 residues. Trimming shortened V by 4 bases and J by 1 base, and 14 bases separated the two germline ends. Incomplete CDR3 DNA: TGCGCCAGCAGCCGTCAGACAGGCCCGAACACTGAA. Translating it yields CASSRQTGPNTE. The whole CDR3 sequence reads CASSRQTGPNTEAFF.

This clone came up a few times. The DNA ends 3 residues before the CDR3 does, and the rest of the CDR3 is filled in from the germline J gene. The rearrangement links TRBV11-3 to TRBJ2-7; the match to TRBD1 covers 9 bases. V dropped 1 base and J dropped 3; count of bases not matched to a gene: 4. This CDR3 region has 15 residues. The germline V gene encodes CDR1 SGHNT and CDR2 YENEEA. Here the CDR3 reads CASSLGGDRDYEQYF. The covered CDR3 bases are TGTGCCAGCAGCTTAGGGGGGGACAGGGACTACGAG.

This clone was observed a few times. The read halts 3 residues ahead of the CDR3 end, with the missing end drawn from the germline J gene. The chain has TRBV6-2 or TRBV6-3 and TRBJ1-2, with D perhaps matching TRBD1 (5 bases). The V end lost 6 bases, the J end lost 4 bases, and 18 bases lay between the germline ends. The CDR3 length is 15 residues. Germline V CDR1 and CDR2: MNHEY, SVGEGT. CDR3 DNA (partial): TGTGCCAGCAGCCCAAGAGGACAAATCACCTATGGC. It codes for CASSPRGQITYG. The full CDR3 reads CASSPRGQITYGYTF.

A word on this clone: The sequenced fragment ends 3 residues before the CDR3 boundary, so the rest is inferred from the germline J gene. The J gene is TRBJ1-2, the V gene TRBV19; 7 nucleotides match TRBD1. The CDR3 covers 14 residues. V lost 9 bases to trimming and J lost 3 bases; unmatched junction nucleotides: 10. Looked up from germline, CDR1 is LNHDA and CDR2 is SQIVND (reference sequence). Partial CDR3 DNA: TGTGCCAGCTACCCGACAGGGTATGACTATGGC. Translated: CASYPTGYDYG. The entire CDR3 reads CASYPTGYDYGYTF.

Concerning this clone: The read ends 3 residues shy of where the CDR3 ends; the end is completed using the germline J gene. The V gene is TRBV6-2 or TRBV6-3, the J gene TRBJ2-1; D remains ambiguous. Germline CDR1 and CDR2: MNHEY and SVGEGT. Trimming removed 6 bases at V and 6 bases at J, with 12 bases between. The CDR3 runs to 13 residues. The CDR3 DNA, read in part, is TGTGCCAGCAGAGTCCTACCCTCCAATGAG. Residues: CASRVLPSNE. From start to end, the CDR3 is CASRVLPSNEQFF.

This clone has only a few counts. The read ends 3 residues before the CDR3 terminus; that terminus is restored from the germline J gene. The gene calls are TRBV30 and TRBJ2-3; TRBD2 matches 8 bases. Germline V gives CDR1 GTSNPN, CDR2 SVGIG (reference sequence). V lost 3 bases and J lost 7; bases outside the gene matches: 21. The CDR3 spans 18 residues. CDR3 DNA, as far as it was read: TGTGCCTGGAGGCGGCATAGCGGGGATCAGAATGGGTGGAATACG. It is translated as CAWRRHSGDQNGWNT. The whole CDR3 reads CAWRRHSGDQNGWNTQYF.

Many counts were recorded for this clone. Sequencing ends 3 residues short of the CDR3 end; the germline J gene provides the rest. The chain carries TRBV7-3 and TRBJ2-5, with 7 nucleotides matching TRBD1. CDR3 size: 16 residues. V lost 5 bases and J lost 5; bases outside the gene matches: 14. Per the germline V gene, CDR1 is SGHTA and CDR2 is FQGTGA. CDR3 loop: CASSATGAGGTETQYF. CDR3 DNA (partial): TGTGCCAGCAGCGCGACGGGTGCAGGGGGAACGGAGACC.

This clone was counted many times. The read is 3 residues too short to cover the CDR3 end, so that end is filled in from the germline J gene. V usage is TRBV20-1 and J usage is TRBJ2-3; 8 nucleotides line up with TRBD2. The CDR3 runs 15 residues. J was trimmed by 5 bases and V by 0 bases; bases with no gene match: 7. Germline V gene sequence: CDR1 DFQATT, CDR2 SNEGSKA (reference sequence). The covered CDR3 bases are TGCAGTGCTAGAGATCCAGGACTAGCCAAAGATACG. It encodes CSARDPGLAKDT. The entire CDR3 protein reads CSARDPGLAKDTQYF.

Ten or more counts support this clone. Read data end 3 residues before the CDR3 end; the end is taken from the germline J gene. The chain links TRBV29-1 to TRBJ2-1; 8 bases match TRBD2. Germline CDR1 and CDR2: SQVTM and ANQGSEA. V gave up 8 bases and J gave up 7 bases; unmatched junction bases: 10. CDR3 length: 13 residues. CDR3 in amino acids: CSPVGGAGNEQFF. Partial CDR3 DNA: TGCAGCCCCGTCGGGGGGGCGGGTAATGAG.

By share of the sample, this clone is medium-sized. The part of the CDR3 DNA that was read is TGTGCCAGCAGCCCGACAGGGGACTCCTACGAG. Encoded protein: CASSPTGDSYE. The whole CDR3 sequence is CASSPTGDSYEQYF. This chain joins TRBV5-6 and TRBJ2-7; TRBD1 agrees at 8 bases. With the read ending 3 residues before the CDR3 end, the germline J gene is used to fill in that end. V dropped 4 bases and J dropped 0; count of bases not matched to a gene: 3. Germline V gene sequence: CDR1 SGHDT, CDR2 YYEEEE. The CDR3 sequence is 14 residues long.

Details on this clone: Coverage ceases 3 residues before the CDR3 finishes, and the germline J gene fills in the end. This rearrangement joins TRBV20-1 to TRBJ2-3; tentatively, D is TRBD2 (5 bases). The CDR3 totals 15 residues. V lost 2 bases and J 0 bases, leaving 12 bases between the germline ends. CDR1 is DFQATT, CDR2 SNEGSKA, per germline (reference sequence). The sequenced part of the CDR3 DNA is TGCAGTGCTAGACACCGCAGGACTAGCACAGATACG. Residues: CSARHRRTSTDT. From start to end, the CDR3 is CSARHRRTSTDTQYF.

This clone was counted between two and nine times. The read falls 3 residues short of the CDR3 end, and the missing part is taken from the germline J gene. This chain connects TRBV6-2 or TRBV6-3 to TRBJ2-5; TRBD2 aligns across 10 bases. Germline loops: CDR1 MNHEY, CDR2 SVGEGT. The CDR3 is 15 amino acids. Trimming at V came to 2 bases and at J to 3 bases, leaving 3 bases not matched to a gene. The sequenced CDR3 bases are TGTGCCAGCAGTTACCTAGGACTAGCGGAAGAGACC. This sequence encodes CASSYLGLAEET. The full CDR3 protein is CASSYLGLAEETQYF.

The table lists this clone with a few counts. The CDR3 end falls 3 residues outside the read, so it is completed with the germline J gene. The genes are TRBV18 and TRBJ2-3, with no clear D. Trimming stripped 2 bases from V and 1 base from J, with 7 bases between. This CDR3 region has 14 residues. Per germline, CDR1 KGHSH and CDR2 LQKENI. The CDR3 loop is CASSPRLGTDTQYF. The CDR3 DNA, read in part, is TGTGCCAGCTCACCAAGGCTGGGCACAGATACG. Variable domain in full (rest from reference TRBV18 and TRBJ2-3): NAGVMQNPRHLVRRRGQEARLRCSPMKGHSHVYWYRQLPEEGLKFMVYLQKENIIDESGMPKERFSAEFPKEGPSILRIQQVVRGDSAAYFCASSPRLGTDTQYFGPGTRLTVL.

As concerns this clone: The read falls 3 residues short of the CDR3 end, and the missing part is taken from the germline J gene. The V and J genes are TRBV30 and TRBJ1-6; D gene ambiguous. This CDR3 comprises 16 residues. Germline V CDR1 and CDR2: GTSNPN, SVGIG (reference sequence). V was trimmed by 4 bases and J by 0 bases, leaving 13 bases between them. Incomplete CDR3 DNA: TGTGCCTGGATCCTTGGCGGCATCTCCTATAATTCACCC. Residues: CAWILGGISYNSP. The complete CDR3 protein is CAWILGGISYNSPLHF.

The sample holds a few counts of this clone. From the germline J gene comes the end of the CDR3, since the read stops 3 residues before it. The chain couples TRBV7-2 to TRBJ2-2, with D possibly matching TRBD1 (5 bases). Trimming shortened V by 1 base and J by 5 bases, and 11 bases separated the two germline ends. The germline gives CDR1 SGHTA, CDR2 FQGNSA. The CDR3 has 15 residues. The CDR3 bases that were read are TGTGCCAGCAGCTTAGTAGGGGCGCCAACCGGGGAG. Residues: CASSLVGAPTGE. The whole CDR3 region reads CASSLVGAPTGELFF.

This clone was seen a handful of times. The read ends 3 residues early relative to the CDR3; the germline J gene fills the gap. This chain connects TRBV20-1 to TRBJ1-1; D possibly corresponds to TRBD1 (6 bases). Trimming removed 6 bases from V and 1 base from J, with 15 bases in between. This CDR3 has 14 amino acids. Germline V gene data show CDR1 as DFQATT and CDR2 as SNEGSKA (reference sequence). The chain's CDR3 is CSASPGTKNTEAFF. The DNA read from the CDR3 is TGCAGTGCCAGCCCTGGGACAAAGAACACTGAA.

CDR3 in amino acids: CASTTGNKDWYQPQHF. The covered CDR3 bases are TGTGCCAGTACTACAGGGAATAAGGACTGGTATCAGCCC. This chain uses TRBV19 with TRBJ1-5, with D possibly matching TRBD1 (6 bases). Read data end 3 residues before the CDR3 end; the end is taken from the germline J gene. V was pared by 7 bases and J by 5 bases, with 21 bases between. Per the germline V gene, CDR1 is LNHDA and CDR2 is SQIVND (reference sequence). This CDR3 is built from 16 residues.

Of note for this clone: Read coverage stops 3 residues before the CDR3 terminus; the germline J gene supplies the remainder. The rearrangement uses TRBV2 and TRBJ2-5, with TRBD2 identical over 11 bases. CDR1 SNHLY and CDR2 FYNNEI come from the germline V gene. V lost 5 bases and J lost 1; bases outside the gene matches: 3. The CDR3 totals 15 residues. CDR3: CASSLGLAVQETQYF. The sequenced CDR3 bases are TGTGCCAGCAGTCTGGGACTAGCGGTCCAAGAGACC.

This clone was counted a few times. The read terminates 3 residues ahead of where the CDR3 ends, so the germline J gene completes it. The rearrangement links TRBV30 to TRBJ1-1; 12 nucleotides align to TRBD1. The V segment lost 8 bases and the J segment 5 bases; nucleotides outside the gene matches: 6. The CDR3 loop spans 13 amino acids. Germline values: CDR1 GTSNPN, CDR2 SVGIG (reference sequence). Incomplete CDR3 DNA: TGTGCCGGGTGGGACAGGGGGCTTACTGAA. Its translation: CAGWDRGLTE. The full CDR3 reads CAGWDRGLTEAFF.